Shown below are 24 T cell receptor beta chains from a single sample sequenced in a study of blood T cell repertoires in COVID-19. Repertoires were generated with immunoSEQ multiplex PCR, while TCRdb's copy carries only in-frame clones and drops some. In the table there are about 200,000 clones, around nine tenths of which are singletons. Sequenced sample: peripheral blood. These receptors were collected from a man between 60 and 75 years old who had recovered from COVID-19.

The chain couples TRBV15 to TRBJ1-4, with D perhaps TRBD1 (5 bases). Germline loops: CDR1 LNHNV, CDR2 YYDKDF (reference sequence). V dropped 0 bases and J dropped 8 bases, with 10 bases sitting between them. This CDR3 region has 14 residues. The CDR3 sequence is CATSREEGREKLFF. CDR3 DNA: TGTGCCACCAGCAGAGAAGAGGGGAGGGAAAAACTGTTTTTT.

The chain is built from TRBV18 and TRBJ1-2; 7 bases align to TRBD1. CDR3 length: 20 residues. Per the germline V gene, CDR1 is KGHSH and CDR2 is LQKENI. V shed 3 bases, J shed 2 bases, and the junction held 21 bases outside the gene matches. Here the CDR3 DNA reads TGTGCCAGCTCACCCACGATTTCCGGCGGGACAGTCACCGGAAACTATGGCTACACCTTC. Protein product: CASSPTISGGTVTGNYGYTF.

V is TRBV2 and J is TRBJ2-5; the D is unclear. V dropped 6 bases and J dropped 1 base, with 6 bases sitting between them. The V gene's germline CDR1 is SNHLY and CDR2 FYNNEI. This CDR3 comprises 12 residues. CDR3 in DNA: TGTGCCAGCAGGTGGAGCCAAGAGACCCAGTACTTC. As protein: CASRWSQETQYF.

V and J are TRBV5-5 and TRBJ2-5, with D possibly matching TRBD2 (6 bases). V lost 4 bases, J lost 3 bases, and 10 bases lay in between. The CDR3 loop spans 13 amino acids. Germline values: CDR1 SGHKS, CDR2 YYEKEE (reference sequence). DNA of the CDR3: TGTGCCAGCAGCCCGTCGGGGGAAGAGACCCAGTACTTC. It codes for CASSPSGEETQYF.

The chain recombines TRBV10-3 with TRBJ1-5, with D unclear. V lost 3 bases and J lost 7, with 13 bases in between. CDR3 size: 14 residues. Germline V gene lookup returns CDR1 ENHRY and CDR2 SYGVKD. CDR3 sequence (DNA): TGTGCCATCAGTGAAACGGGAGTGGGACAGCCCCAGCATTTT. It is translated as CAISETGVGQPQHF.

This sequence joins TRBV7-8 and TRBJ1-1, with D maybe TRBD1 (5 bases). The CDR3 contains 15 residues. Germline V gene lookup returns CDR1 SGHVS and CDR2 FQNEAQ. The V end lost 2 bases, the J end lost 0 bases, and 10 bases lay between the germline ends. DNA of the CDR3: TGTGCCAGCAGCTTATCGGGGGAACTGAACACTGAAGCTTTCTTT. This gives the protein CASSLSGELNTEAFF.

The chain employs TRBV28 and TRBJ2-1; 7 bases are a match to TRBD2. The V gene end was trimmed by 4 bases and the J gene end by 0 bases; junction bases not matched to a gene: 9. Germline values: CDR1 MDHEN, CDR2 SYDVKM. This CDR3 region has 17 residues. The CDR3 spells CASSSRDYKSSYNEQFF. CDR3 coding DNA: TGTGCCAGCAGTTCCAGGGACTACAAAAGCTCCTACAATGAGCAGTTCTTC.

The CDR3 nucleotides read TGCGCCAGCAGCTTGGCCGGACTATTTATACACGAGCAGTACTTC. This gives the protein CASSLAGLFIHEQYF. The chain employs TRBV5-1 and TRBJ2-7, with D tentatively TRBD2 (6 bases). Germline CDR1 and CDR2: SGHRS and YFSETQ. V lost 0 bases and J lost 5, with 15 bases in between. This CDR3 has 15 amino acids. Drawing the rest from reference TRBV5-1 and TRBJ2-7, the complete variable domain is KAGVTQTPRYLIKTRGQQVTLSCSPISGHRSVSWYQQTPGQGLQFLFEYFSETQRNKGNFPGRFSGRQFSNSRSEMNVSTLELGDSALYLCASSLAGLFIHEQYFGPGTRLTVT.

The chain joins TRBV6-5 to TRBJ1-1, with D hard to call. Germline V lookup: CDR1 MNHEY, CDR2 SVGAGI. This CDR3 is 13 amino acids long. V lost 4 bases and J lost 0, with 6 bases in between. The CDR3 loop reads CASSFALNTEAFF. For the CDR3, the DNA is TGTGCCAGCAGTTTCGCGCTGAACACTGAAGCTTTCTTT.

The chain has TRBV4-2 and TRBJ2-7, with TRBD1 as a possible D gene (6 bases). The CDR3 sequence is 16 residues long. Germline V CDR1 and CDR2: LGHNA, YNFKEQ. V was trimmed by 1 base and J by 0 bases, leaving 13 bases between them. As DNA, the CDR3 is TGTGCCAGCAGCCAAGGAACCGGGACAACCTCCTACGAGCAGTACTTC. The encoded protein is CASSQGTGTTSYEQYF.

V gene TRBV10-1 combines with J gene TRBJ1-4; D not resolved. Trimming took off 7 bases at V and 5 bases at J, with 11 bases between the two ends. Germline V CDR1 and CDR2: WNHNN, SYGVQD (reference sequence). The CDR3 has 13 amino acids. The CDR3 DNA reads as TGCGCCAGCATGGGCAATGGCAATGAAAAACTGTTTTTT. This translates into CASMGNGNEKLFF.

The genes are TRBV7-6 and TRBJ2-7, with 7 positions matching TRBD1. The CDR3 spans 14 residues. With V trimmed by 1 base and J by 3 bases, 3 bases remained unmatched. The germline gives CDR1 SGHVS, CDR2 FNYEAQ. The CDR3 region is CASSLGHRGYEQYF. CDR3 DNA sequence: TGTGCCAGCAGCTTAGGACACAGGGGCTACGAGCAGTACTTC.

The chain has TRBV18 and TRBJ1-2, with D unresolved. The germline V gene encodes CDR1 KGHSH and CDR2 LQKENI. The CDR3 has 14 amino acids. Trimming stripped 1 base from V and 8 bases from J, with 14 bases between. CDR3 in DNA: TGTGCCAGCTCACCACGCGGGGAAGGGAGGGGCTACACCTTC. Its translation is CASSPRGEGRGYTF.

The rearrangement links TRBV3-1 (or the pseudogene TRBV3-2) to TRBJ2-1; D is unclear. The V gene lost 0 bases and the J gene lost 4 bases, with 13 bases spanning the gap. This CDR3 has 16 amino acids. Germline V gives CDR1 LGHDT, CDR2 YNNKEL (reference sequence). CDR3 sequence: CASSQDGGVEYNEQFF. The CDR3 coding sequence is TGTGCCAGCAGCCAAGATGGCGGAGTGGAGTACAATGAGCAGTTCTTC.

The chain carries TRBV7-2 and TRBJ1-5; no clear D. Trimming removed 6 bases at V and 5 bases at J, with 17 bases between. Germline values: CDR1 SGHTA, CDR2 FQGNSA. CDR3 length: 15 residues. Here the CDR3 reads CASRLRAGKDQPQHF. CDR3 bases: TGTGCCAGCAGGTTAAGAGCCGGGAAGGATCAGCCCCAGCATTTT.

For the CDR3, the DNA is TGTGCCTGCCGGGTCCAAAATCAGCCCCAGCATTTT. As protein: CACRVQNQPQHF. This chain links TRBV30 with TRBJ1-5; D is undetermined. The V gene lost 6 bases and the J gene lost 4 bases, with 10 bases spanning the gap. CDR1 and CDR2 (germline): GTSNPN, SVGIG (reference sequence). CDR3 length: 12 amino acids.

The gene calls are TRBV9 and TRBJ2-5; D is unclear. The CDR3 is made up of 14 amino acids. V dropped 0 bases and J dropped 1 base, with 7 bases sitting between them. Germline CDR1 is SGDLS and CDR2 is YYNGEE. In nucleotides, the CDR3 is TGTGCCAGCAGCGTAGGAAGCCTCCAAGAGACCCAGTACTTC. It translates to CASSVGSLQETQYF.

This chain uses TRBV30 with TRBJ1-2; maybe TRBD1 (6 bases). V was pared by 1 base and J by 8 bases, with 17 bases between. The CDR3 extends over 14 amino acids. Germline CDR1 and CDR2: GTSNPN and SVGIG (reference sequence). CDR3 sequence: CAWSDLGRTVGYTF. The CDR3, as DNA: TGTGCCTGGAGTGACTTGGGCCGGACAGTCGGCTACACCTTC.

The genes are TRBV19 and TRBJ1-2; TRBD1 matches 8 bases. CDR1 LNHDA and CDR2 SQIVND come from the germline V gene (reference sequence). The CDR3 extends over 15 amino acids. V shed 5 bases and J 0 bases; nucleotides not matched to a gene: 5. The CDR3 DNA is TGTGCCAGTAGTCGACAGGGGTTAGCTAACTATGGCTACACCTTC. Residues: CASSRQGLANYGYTF.

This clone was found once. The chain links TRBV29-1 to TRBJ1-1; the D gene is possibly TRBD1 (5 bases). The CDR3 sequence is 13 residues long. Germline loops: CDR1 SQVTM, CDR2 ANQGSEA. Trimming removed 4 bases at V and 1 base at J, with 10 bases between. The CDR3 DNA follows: TGCAGCGTTGTAGGGGTCAGGAACACTGAAGCTTTCTTT. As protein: CSVVGVRNTEAFF.

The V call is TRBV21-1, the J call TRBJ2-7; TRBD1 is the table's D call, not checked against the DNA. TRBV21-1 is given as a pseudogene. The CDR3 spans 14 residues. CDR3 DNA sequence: TGTGCCAGCAGCAAAGACAGGGGATTCAACGAGCAGTACTTC. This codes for CASSKDRGFNEQYF.

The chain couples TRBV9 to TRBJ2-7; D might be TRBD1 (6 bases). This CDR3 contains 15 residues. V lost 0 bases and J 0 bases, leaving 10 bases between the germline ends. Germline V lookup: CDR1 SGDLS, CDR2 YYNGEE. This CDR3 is CASSVAGVGSYEQYF. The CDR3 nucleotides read TGTGCCAGCAGCGTAGCAGGGGTCGGCTCCTACGAGCAGTACTTC.

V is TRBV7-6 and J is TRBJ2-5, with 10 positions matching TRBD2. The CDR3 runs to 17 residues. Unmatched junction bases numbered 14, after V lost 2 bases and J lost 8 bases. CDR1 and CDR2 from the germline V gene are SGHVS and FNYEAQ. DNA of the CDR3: TGTGCCAGCAGCTTACAAGGTCGGGCACTAGCGGGAAGTACCCAGTACTTC. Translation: CASSLQGRALAGSTQYF.

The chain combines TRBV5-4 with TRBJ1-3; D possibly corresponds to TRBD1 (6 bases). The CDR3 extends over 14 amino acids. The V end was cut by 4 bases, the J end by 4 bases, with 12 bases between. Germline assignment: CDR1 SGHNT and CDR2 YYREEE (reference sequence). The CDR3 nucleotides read TGTGCCAGCAGCGTACAGGGCCGGGGAAACACCATATATTTT. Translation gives CASSVQGRGNTIYF.